This T cell receptor (beta chain) was sequenced during a study of blood T cell repertoires in COVID-19. Study context: PBMCs, B-cell-depleted T cells, or T cells provided the cDNA or gDNA that made up the material.

CDR1 is KGHSH and CDR2 is LQKENI in the germline V gene. J lost 9 bases, V lost 3 bases, and 10 bases had no gene match. CDR3 length: 15 amino acids. The data were produced by immunoSEQ multiplex PCR, yet TCRdb's version contains in-frame clones alone and is incomplete. The sample holds under 350,000 clones, 89% seen once. Material: peripheral blood. The V gene is TRBV18, the J gene TRBJ2-1; 8 bases map to TRBD1. The clonotype comes from a man aged 45 to 65 with acute or convalescent COVID-19. CDR3 loop: CASSPLNPGGSEQFF. The CDR3 nucleotides read TGTGCCAGCTCACCGCTCAACCCAGGGGGCAGTGAGCAGTTCTTC.